The clone carrying this T cell receptor (beta chain) has at least ten counts. Its antigen is unidentified. Every sample had a minimum of 6 million PBMCs isolated. Trimming removed 5 bases at V and 2 bases at J, with 12 bases between. The CDR3 is made up of 14 amino acids. The germline CDR1 and CDR2 sequences are MGHRA and YSYEKL. A J-beta primer mix and a sample-barcoded 5' primer were used in a second PCR of roughly 7 to 12 cycles. TCRdb itself ran the 5' RACE reads through MiXCR, one entry per CDR3 protein. The sample lists approximately 1.5 million distinct CDR3 sequences; 30% to 40% were seen once. The sample is drawn from a study of blood T cells in healthy people across ages. The study's findings and limits: Roughly linearly, TCR beta diversity per million T cells fell as age increased. CMV status of donors was not determined, possibly confounding expanded clonotype changes.

This TCR derives from a woman aged 25 to 45 in good health. The chain recombines TRBV4-1 with TRBJ2-5, with a tentative D call TRBD2 (6 bases). Sequencing was done on a sample of blood. DNA of the CDR3: TGCGCCAGCAGCACTCGGGACTCGCAAGAGACCCAGTACTTC. Translated: CASSTRDSQETQYF.